This TCR beta chain is drawn from a study of shared clonotypes between healthy human individuals (dated by TCRdb to the early 2020s). Regarding the study in general: A couple of women and a few men aged 18 to 49 years were included in the cohort. Leukapheresis yielded between about 0.8 and 8.9 billion PBMCs per donor. Different laboratories and diverse techniques were used to prepare libraries and sequence TCR repertoires, to increase sequencing depth and limit assay-specific biases. Per donor, three plates each were used for CD4 naive and CD4 memory, two for CD8 naive, and one for CD8 memory. Blood TCR repertoires of about five healthy adults were deeply sequenced to estimate repertoire size and the extent of clonotype sharing between individuals. Paper-wide results and their limitations: Sharing across a handful of donors was observed for about 5% of naive CD4, about 4% of naive CD8, 2.3% of memory CD4, and roughly 0.4% of memory CD8 clonotypes. Because the study included a small number of donors, the genetic and exposure-history diversity represented was limited. Larger estimated clonotype richness was generally found for naive subsets than for memory subsets. Pairwise subsampling led to the expectation that sequencing depth would affect the degree of clonotype sharing among donors. Sampling was limited to blood, and TCR repertoires in tissue likely differ from TCR repertoires in blood. Incomplete sequencing was indicated by rarefaction of sorted-subset datasets, despite the large sequencing depth. Compared with non-shared clonotypes, the clonotypes found in all four sorted-subset donors had higher generation probabilities.

For the CD8 naive samples, CD45RO-negative cells were positively selected for CCR7, yielding a CD45RA+CCR7+ population from which TemRA cells were excluded. Healthy HIV-negative adults with no recently reported acute infections or vaccinations were included as donors. Every donor was a Caucasian adult living in Nashville, Tennessee, USA. Blood was collected by leukapheresis, and PBMCs were isolated by Ficoll-Histopaque density gradient centrifugation and then cryopreserved in liquid nitrogen vapor phase. Purity and quantity of every magnetically sorted T cell population were checked by analytical flow cytometry. From each sorted fraction, genomic DNA was isolated and quantified by UV absorbance on a Nanodrop 2000c. As concerns this clone: Its antigen remains unidentified. The record has no base qualities; no much larger clone is one base away.

The germline V and J ends show losses of 5 bases and 3 bases respectively, and no gene match explains 10 bases of the junction. For CDR1 and CDR2, the germline V gene lists MGHRA and YSYEKL. The CDR3 holds 18 amino acids from the cysteine to the phenylalanine. CDR3 DNA is the only sequence kept; it has 54 bases, read in frame from the first base. Using the deep immunoSEQ assay, multiplex PCR amplified TCR CDR3 regions from genomic DNA. Extracted genomic DNA from each cell subset was distributed evenly across all wells of several immunoSEQ 96-well plates, and each plate was treated as a replicate. Each replicate PCR for sorted subsets received around 200 ng genomic DNA, equal to tens of thousands of T cell genomes. Purified libraries were quantified with a Qubit 3.0 fluorometer, sized on a Bioanalyzer 2100, and re-quantified with the KAPA Library Quantification kit. Each immunoSEQ 96-well plate was sequenced on its own single-read 150-cycle Illumina NextSeq 550 flow cell. In the source study's methods: The immunoSEQ output contained only junctional sequences without quality scores, so filtering could not match that applied to full-length reads. Sequences were annotated with PyIR, a Python wrapper for IgBLAST v1.9, using IMGT germline references to assign V/J genes and CDR3. Any read was removed if the V/J assignment was weak (E-value above 1e-6), the CDR3 was missing, or the read contained stop codons, out-of-frame junctions, or ambiguous translated residues. V3J clonotypes were defined as sequences sharing an identical inferred V gene, J gene, and CDR3 amino acid sequence. Percentage overlap between repertoires was computed as shared unique clonotypes divided by the size of the smaller repertoire. Repertoire richness was assessed with RTK rarefaction, the Chao1 estimator, and Recon v2.1 estimates of unobserved clonotypes. Generation probabilities for all TCRbeta clonotypes obtained by the gDNA method from several donors were computed using OLGA. TCRdb took over this immuneACCESS table, retaining in-frame rearrangements with V and J assigned. Such tables are incomplete; in checked studies, under half of the missing clones stem from an unresolved V gene, and the remainder is unexplained. V, J and clone size are those of that table, while D and trimming were read from the DNA. The table for this sample lists about 1,900,000 clones; about 95% of them were counted only once. Roughly 1.2% of the sample goes to the ten largest clones.

The clonotype was recovered from a man aged 18 to 29 in good health. Sequencing was performed on naive CD8+ T cells sorted from blood. The cell subset or site label here, explained by the study, means: CD45RA+CCR7+. Rearrangement joined TRBV4-1 to TRBJ2-3, and 14 bases in between align with TRBD2. The DNA reads TGCGCCAGCAGCTCACCTTGGACTAGCGGGGGGATAACAGATACGCAGTATTTT. It encodes CASSSPWTSGGITDTQYF.